Presented here are 17 T cell receptor beta chains from one specimen sequenced in a study of T-cell memory formation after mild COVID-19. TCRdb re-derived calls from the 5' RACE reads in MiXCR, one entry per CDR3 protein. The top ten hold about 14% of the sample, which has a few hundred thousand distinct CDR3 sequences, around 27% seen once. Sequenced sample: PBMCs or a T cell subset sorted from them (not recorded which). The receptors originated from an adult woman who had mild COVID-19 (a few samples of this study predate the infection). Cell type and time point are not known.

This clonotype came up a few times. V and J are TRBV12-3 or TRBV12-4 and TRBJ1-1; no definite D call. V shed 7 bases and J shed 7 bases, with 13 bases lying between them. The CDR3 spans 12 residues. CDR3 in amino acids: CASTAGEDEAFF. CDR3 DNA sequence: TGTGCCAGCACGGCCGGGGAGGATGAAGCTTTCTTT.

The V gene is TRBV5-1, the J gene TRBJ1-1; D is possibly TRBD1 (6 bases). V lost 3 bases to trimming and J lost 0 bases, with 9 bases between them. CDR3 length: 14 amino acids. In germline, CDR1 is SGHRS, CDR2 YFSETQ. Written as DNA, the CDR3 is TGCGCCAGCAGCTGGAGGGACATGAACACTGAAGCTTTCTTT. This gives the protein CASSWRDMNTEAFF.

V usage is TRBV7-8 and J usage is TRBJ2-3, with TRBD1 matching 8 bases. This CDR3 is 17 amino acids long. Germline-derived CDR1 and CDR2 are SGHVS and FQNEAQ. Losses at the gene ends were 2 bases for V and 0 bases for J; bases not matched to a gene: 7. The CDR3 spells CASSLRTGKTSTDTQYF. For the CDR3, the DNA is TGTGCCAGCAGCTTAAGGACAGGGAAAACTAGCACAGATACGCAGTATTTT.

V and J are TRBV12-3 or TRBV12-4 and TRBJ2-1; TRBD1 agrees at 7 bases. This CDR3 is 14 amino acids long. J gave up 5 bases and V 7 bases, and 8 bases lay outside the gene matches. CDR3 DNA: TGTGCCAGCACCCACCGGGACAGTGACAATGAGCAGTTCTTC. Translated, it gives CASTHRDSDNEQFF.

The chain has TRBV7-8 and TRBJ2-5; 9 positions match TRBD1. Losses at the gene ends were 1 base for V and 1 base for J; bases not matched to a gene: 10. Germline values: CDR1 SGHVS, CDR2 FQNEAQ. The CDR3 extends over 18 amino acids. CDR3 nucleotide sequence: TGTGCCAGCAGCTTAGGCTTGACAGGGGGGAGTTTCCAAGAGACCCAGTACTTC. Protein product: CASSLGLTGGSFQETQYF.

This clonotype was observed a few times. The V call is TRBV5-1, the J call TRBJ2-2; 7 nucleotides agree with TRBD2. V was pared by 4 bases and J by 4 bases, with 10 bases of the junction left unmatched. Germline values: CDR1 SGHRS, CDR2 YFSETQ. This CDR3 region has 16 residues. CDR3 nucleotide sequence: TGCGCCAGCAGCCCAGCGGGGCCAACCAGCACCGGGGAGCTGTTTTTT. Translated, it gives CASSPAGPTSTGELFF.

This chain joins TRBV9 and TRBJ2-1; TRBD2 is a possible D gene (5 bases). The CDR3 has 15 residues. CDR1 is SGDLS, CDR2 YYNGEE, per germline. Between the trimmed V and J ends, which lost 3 bases and 4 bases, there was a span of 14 bases. The CDR3 is CASSGRGPQYNEQFF. In nucleotides, the CDR3 is TGTGCCAGCAGCGGCCGCGGGCCCCAGTACAATGAGCAGTTCTTC.

The chain employs TRBV3-1 and TRBJ1-1; D ambiguous. Germline V gene sequence: CDR1 LGHDT, CDR2 YNNKEL (reference sequence). The CDR3 runs 14 residues. V gave up 4 bases and J gave up 1 base, with 10 bases separating them. The CDR3 loop reads CASSLYERNTEAFF. DNA for the CDR3: TGTGCCAGCAGCCTATATGAGAGGAACACTGAAGCTTTCTTT.

The rearrangement uses TRBV9 and TRBJ1-4; 8 nucleotides agree with TRBD1. In germline, CDR1 is SGDLS, CDR2 YYNGEE. The CDR3 is 13 residues long. Germline trimming cut 3 bases from V and 11 bases from J; bases unmatched to any gene: 6. Written as DNA, the CDR3 is TGTGCCAGCAGCGGAGGACAGGGTATCAAACTGTTTTTT. Protein sequence: CASSGGQGIKLFF. The full variable domain, with the rest looked up from reference TRBV9 and TRBJ1-4, is DSGVTQTPKHLITATGQRVTLRCSPRSGDLSVYWYQQSLDQGLQFLIQYYNGEERAKGNILERFSAQQFPDLHSELNLSSLELGDSALYFCASSGGQGIKLFFGSGTQLSVL.

The chain's CDR3 is CASSIFSFPGANVLTF. The CDR3, as DNA: TGTGCCAGTAGTATCTTCAGTTTCCCTGGGGCCAACGTCCTGACTTTC. This chain uses TRBV19 with TRBJ2-6; D is unclear. Trimming left V 3 bases short and J 2 bases short, with 11 bases between. CDR1 is LNHDA and CDR2 is SQIVND in the germline V gene (reference sequence). The length of the CDR3 is 16 residues.

The chain is built from TRBV7-4 and TRBJ2-2, with D possibly matching TRBD1 (6 bases). The CDR3 runs to 17 residues. Trimming took 5 bases from V and 4 from J, leaving 20 bases between them. Germline V gene sequence: CDR1 SGHVT, CDR2 SQSDAQ. In DNA, the CDR3 is TGTGCCAGCAGCGTCCCGGGTTTCAGGGGTAGCACCGGGGAGCTGTTTTTT. Its translation is CASSVPGFRGSTGELFF.

This clonotype was recorded a few times. The chain recombines TRBV7-9 with TRBJ2-7; 7 bases are a match to TRBD2. Per germline, CDR1 SEHNR and CDR2 FQNEAQ (reference sequence). J lost 2 bases, V lost 1 base, and 5 bases had no gene match. This CDR3 contains 15 residues. The CDR3 spells CASSLGDYRTYEQYF. The DNA of the CDR3 is TGTGCCAGCAGCTTAGGGGACTACCGGACCTACGAGCAGTACTTC. Filled out from reference TRBV7-9 and TRBJ2-7, the complete variable domain reads DTGVSQNPRHKITKRGQNVTFRCDPISEHNRLYWYRQTLGQGPEFLTYFQNEAQLEKSRLLSDRFSAERPKGSFSTLEIQRTEQGDSAMYLCASSLGDYRTYEQYFGPGTRLTVT.

The J gene is TRBJ1-1, the V gene TRBV20-1; D is unresolved. V lost 3 bases and J lost 0, with 11 bases in between. Germline assignment: CDR1 DFQATT and CDR2 SNEGSKA (reference sequence). The CDR3 spans 14 residues. The CDR3 bases are TGCAGTGCTAGCACACGTAGGGTGAACACTGAAGCTTTCTTT. Its translation: CSASTRRVNTEAFF.

Concerning this clonotype: One end of the junction is discordant with germline, which a read error may explain. This sequence joins TRBV10-3 and TRBJ2-7; tentative D call: TRBD1 (6 bases). This CDR3 has 11 residues. Germline loops: CDR1 ENHRY, CDR2 SYGVKD. CDR3 sequence: CAIRDGHLTGF. The DNA for the CDR3 is TGTGCCATCAGGGACGGACACCTGACAGGTTTC.

CDR3 sequence (DNA): TGTGCCACCAGCAGAGATTCGGGAGGGGCTATCTACGAGCAGTACTTC. It translates to CATSRDSGGAIYEQYF. The rearrangement links TRBV15 to TRBJ2-7; 8 bases are shared with TRBD2. CDR1 is LNHNV, CDR2 YYDKDF, per germline (reference sequence). V lost 0 bases, J lost 3 bases, and 7 bases stayed unmatched. The CDR3 is 16 amino acids.

The chain couples TRBV14 to TRBJ2-7, with unresolved D. Trimming took off 1 base at V and 5 bases at J, with 9 bases between the two ends. The CDR3 covers 13 residues. Per germline, CDR1 SGHDN and CDR2 FVKESK. The CDR3 sequence is CASSQAESDEQYF. In DNA form, the CDR3 reads TGTGCCAGCAGCCAAGCCGAGAGCGACGAGCAGTACTTC.

The chain has TRBV6-6 and TRBJ1-1; no definite D call. The CDR3 sequence is 12 residues long. V lost 5 bases and J lost 6, with 10 bases in between. Looked up from germline, CDR1 is MNHNY and CDR2 is SVGAGI (reference sequence). CDR3 in amino acids: CASSPGTAEAFF. The CDR3 DNA sequence: TGTGCCAGCAGTCCAGGTACCGCTGAAGCTTTCTTT.